This TCR beta chain was recovered during a study of blood T cells in healthy people across ages. Through a sample-barcoded 5' primer and a J-beta primer mix, a second PCR was run for about 6 to 11 cycles. Each single sample gave us at least 3 million CDR3-containing paired-end reads. TCRdb ran MiXCR on the 5' RACE reads and lists one entry per CDR3 protein. The repertoire has 600,000 or so distinct CDR3 sequences, more than 20% of them found once; the top ten carry approximately 3.6%. Looked up from germline, CDR1 is SEHNR and CDR2 is FQNEAQ (reference sequence). V shed 5 bases and J shed 1 base, with 14 bases lying between them. CDR3 size: 16 residues. This clonotype was counted a few times.

V usage is TRBV7-9 and J usage is TRBJ2-2; D is perhaps TRBD2 (6 bases). Sequencing input: blood. The receptor's source is a man in his sixties or seventies in good health. The CDR3 reads CASSRTGGLNTGELFF. CDR3 in DNA: TGTGCCAGCAGCCGAACTGGAGGGCTGAACACCGGGGAGCTGTTTTTT.